These T cell receptor beta chains were read from a single sample in a study of immune heterogeneity within non-small cell lung tumors. TCRdb independently ran MiXCR on the multiplex PCR reads; one entry per CDR3 protein. The sample has tens of thousands of distinct CDR3 sequences, about 30% seen once; the top ten hold 3.5% to 4.5%. Material: lung tumor tissue. The receptors were sampled from a man in his forties with non-small cell lung cancer. CDR3s include the opening cysteine and the closing phenylalanine or tryptophan. The order of the fields is D gene, clone size, V gene, J gene, CDR3 DNA, CDR3 protein. The D gene is left open where the match is weak. The listing skips clone size in some rows; elsewhere it reads once, few, many or a size class.

>TRBD2|.|TRBV20-1|TRBJ2-1
TGCAGTGGGGAGCGGGAGGACGGTGAGCAGTTCTTC
CSGEREDGEQFF
>.|.|TRBV6-9|TRBJ1-6
TGTGGCAGCAATTCCTTCATAAGGTCTGGGTCACCCCTCCACTTT
CGSNSFIRSGSPLHF
>TRBD1|many|TRBV20-1|TRBJ1-2
TGCAGTGCTCCAGGGGGCTTCTGGGGCTATGGCTACACCTTC
CSAPGGFWGYGYTF
>.|many|TRBV20-1|TRBJ2-7
TGCAGTGCTCAGGACAGACGCGAGCAGTACTTC
CSAQDRREQYF
>TRBD2|many|TRBV14|TRBJ2-7
TGTGCCAGCAGCCAAGATGTGCAGGGCTCAGGACTAGCGGGAAGGGGGTACGGGTCCTACGAGCAGTACTTC
CASSQDVQGSGLAGRGYGSYEQYF
>.|few|TRBV7-9|TRBJ2-3
TGTGCCAGCAGCTTTATAAAACGCACAGATACGCAGTATTTT
CASSFIKRTDTQYF
>.|few|TRBV9|TRBJ2-6
TGTGCCAGCAGCGCAGGGGCCAACGTCCTGACTTTC
CASSAGANVLTF
>.|medium-sized|TRBV28|TRBJ1-4
TGTGCCAGCAGCCGGTGGCAGGCAACTAATGAAAAACTGTTTTTT
CASSRWQATNEKLFF
>.|.|TRBV5-6|TRBJ2-5
TGTGCCAGCTATAAGTTGTCAGAGACCCAGTACTTC
CASYKLSETQYF
>.|medium-sized|TRBV19|TRBJ1-5
TGTGCCAGTAGTTTTAGGGAAAGCAATCAGCCCCAGCATTTT
CASSFRESNQPQHF
>TRBD2|.|TRBV18|TRBJ2-1
TGTGCCAACTCACCCGGACTAGCGGACTTCTTATGGCAGTTCTTC
CANSPGLADFLWQFF
>.|.|TRBV29-1|TRBJ1-1
TGCAGCGTCCCCTCGGCGTCGAGCACTGAAGCTTTCTTT
CSVPSASSTEAFF
>TRBD1|many|TRBV2|TRBJ2-5
TGTGCCAGCAGTGTGGGGACAGGGGTTGGAGAGACCCAGTACTTC
CASSVGTGVGETQYF
>TRBD2|many|TRBV6-2/TRBV6-3|TRBJ2-7
TGTGCCAGCAGCCGACCGACTAGCGGGGGCCTCTACGAGCAGTACTTC
CASSRPTSGGLYEQYF
>TRBD2|medium-sized|TRBV12-3/TRBV12-4|TRBJ2-7
TGTGCCAGCAGTTACTTCCCGGGGGGGGAGCAGTACTTC
CASSYFPGGEQYF
>TRBD2|many|TRBV7-2|TRBJ2-3
TGTGCCAGCAGCCCCCCGGGGGGGGGACGGGATACGCAGTATTTT
CASSPPGGGRDTQYF
>TRBD2|.|TRBV20-1|TRBJ2-3
TGCAGTGCTAGTAGCGGGGCCAGGGCAGATACGCAGTATTTT
CSASSGARADTQYF
>.|many|TRBV5-1|TRBJ1-2
TGCGCCAGCAGCTGGGGATCCGGACTTACAATAAACTATGGCTACACCTTC
CASSWGSGLTINYGYTF
>.|.|TRBV27|TRBJ2-2
TGTGCCAGCAGTTTGGGACATAACACTGGGGAGCTGGTTTTT
CASSLGHNTGELVF
>.|.|TRBV5-4|TRBJ2-3
TGTGTCAGCAGCCCTAAACTGACAGCTACCACAGATACGCAGTATTTT
CVSSPKLTATTDTQYF
>TRBD1|many|TRBV6-2/TRBV6-3|TRBJ1-6
TGTGCCAGCAGTTACGATGCACAGGGGGCGCGGGGTTCACCCCTCCACTTT
CASSYDAQGARGSPLHF
>.|few|TRBV9|TRBJ1-3
TGTGCCAGCGGCAAATCAGGTTTCTCTGGAAACACCATATATTTT
CASGKSGFSGNTIYF
>.|once|TRBV6-5|TRBJ2-5
TGTGCCAGAAGTTCCCGAGAGACCCAGTACTTC
CARSSRETQYF
>TRBD2|few|TRBV10-3|TRBJ2-7
TGTGCCATCAGTGACCCTTCGATAGGACTAGCGGGATACGAGCAGTACTTC
CAISDPSIGLAGYEQYF
>TRBD2|.|TRBV28|TRBJ2-1
TGTGCCAGCAGTTTAGTGCGGGGGTGGCAGTTCTTC
CASSLVRGWQFF
>TRBD1|few|TRBV4-1|TRBJ1-5
TGCGCCAGCAGCCAAAGTCCCAGGGGGAACCAGCCCCAGCATTTT
CASSQSPRGNQPQHF
>.|many|TRBV15|TRBJ2-6
TGTGCCACCAGCAGGGATACTGGGGCCAACGTCCTGACTTTC
CATSRDTGANVLTF
>.|.|TRBV7-2|TRBJ1-6
TGTGCCAGCAGCTTAGACCGACAGGAAAATAATTCACCCCTCCACTTT
CASSLDRQENNSPLHF
>TRBD2|large|TRBV12-3/TRBV12-4|TRBJ2-7
TGTGCCAGCAGTTTAGCGGCCGGGACTAGCGGGAGGGTAAACGAGCAGTACTTC
CASSLAAGTSGRVNEQYF
>.|.|TRBV7-9|TRBJ1-1
TGTGCCAGCAGCTTATCCACCCAAGGGCACACTGAAGCTTTCTTT
CASSLSTQGHTEAFF
>TRBD2|medium-sized|TRBV2|TRBJ2-1
TGTGCCAGCAGTGCCCCGGCGGGACTAGCGAGCGAAAATGAGCAGTTCTTC
CASSAPAGLASENEQFF
>TRBD1|.|TRBV5-1|TRBJ2-6
TGCGCCAGCAGCCGGGACAGGGGTTCTGGGGCCAACGTCCTGACTTTC
CASSRDRGSGANVLTF
>TRBD1|.|TRBV4-2|TRBJ2-2
TGTGCCAGCAGCCCCTTGGGACAGGTAGCGCCGAACACCGGGGAGCTGTTTTTT
CASSPLGQVAPNTGELFF
>.|few|TRBV12-3/TRBV12-4|TRBJ1-1
TGTGCCAGCAGTTTAGTCGGGGCTTGGGCTGAAGCTTTCTTT
CASSLVGAWAEAFF
>TRBD2|.|TRBV20-1|TRBJ2-1
TGCAGTGTTTCTAGCGGGAGGGCCTATCGGTACAATGAGCAGTTCTTC
CSVSSGRAYRYNEQFF
>.|few|TRBV19|TRBJ2-3
TGTGCCAGTAGTATCGGAGGGGTTGGCACAGATACGCAGTATTTT
CASSIGGVGTDTQYF
>.|.|TRBV12-3/TRBV12-4|TRBJ2-3
TGTGCCAGCAGTTTGACGGGAGAGGATACGCAGTATTTT
CASSLTGEDTQYF
>.|.|TRBV7-9|TRBJ2-5
TGTGCCAGCAGCTCCCGGGAGTGGGGCCAAGAGACCCAGTACTTC
CASSSREWGQETQYF
>TRBD1|.|TRBV29-1|TRBJ2-7
TGCAGCGTTGACAGAGGGGGCGGCAACGAGCAGTACTTC
CSVDRGGGNEQYF
>.|few|TRBV12-3/TRBV12-4|TRBJ2-5
TGTGCCAGCAGTCCCCCGTCGGGGGAGTTGGAGACCCAGTACTTC
CASSPPSGELETQYF
>.|many|TRBV6-1|TRBJ2-7
TGTGCCAGCAGTCAGGGGAATGTTGGGCACGAGCAGTACTTC
CASSQGNVGHEQYF
>TRBD2|many|TRBV13|TRBJ2-7
TGTGCCAGCAGCTTAGTAGCGGGAGGGCCTGTCTACGAGCAGTACTTC
CASSLVAGGPVYEQYF
>TRBD1|many|TRBV7-9|TRBJ2-7
TGTGCCAGCAGGTCCACAGGGGTCGAGCAGTACTTC
CASRSTGVEQYF
>.|.|TRBV20-1|TRBJ1-5
TGCGGTGCTGGTTTGGGGGGCAATCAGCCCCAGCATTTT
CGAGLGGNQPQHF
>.|few|TRBV19|TRBJ1-2
TGTGCCAGTAAGCACAGGGAATGGAGTGCCTATGGCTACACCTTC
CASKHREWSAYGYTF
>.|few|TRBV28|TRBJ2-5
TGTGCCAGCAGTTTAGAGACTAGACGACTAAAGACCCAGTACTTC
CASSLETRRLKTQYF
>.|many|TRBV28|TRBJ2-1
TGTGCCAGCAGTTTAATGGAGTCCAATGAGCAGTTCTTC
CASSLMESNEQFF
>.|.|TRBV24-1|TRBJ2-5
TGTGCCACCAGTGATCCTAGGGAAGGAGAGACCCAGTACTTC
CATSDPREGETQYF
>.|many|TRBV30|TRBJ2-1
TGTGCCTGGGGGAGGGACAACTACAATGAGCAGTTCTTC
CAWGRDNYNEQFF
>TRBD1|few|TRBV30|TRBJ2-1
TGTGCCTGGACCGGACAGGGGGCTGTGAATGAGCAGTTCTTC
CAWTGQGAVNEQFF
>.|few|TRBV30|TRBJ2-3
TGTGCCTGGTCAGACAGGAATACGCAGTATTTT
CAWSDRNTQYF
>TRBD2|.|TRBV20-1|TRBJ2-1
TGCAGTGCCAGGAGGGGAACTAGCGGGAGTGACAATGAGCAGTTCTTC
CSARRGTSGSDNEQFF
>TRBD1|many|TRBV19|TRBJ1-2
TGTGCCAGTAGTATAGACAGGGGGGGGTATGGCTACACCTTC
CASSIDRGGYGYTF